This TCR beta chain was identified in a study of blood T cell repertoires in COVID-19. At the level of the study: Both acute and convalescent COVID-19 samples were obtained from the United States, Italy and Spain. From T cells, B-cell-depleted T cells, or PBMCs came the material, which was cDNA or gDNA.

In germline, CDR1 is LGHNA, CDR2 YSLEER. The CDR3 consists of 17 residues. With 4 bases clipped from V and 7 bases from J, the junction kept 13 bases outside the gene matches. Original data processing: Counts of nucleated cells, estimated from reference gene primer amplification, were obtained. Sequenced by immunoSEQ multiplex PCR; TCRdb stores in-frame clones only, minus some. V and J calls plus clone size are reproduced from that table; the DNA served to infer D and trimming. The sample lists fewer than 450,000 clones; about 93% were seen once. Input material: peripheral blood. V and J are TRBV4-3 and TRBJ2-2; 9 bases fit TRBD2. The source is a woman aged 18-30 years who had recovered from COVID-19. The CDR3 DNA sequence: TGCGCCAGCAGCCGCTTCGGGGCGGGAGGGTTCGACGGGGAGCTGTTTTTT. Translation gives CASSRFGAGGFDGELFF.